This T cell receptor beta chain comes out of a study of response to subunit inactivated influenza vaccine (dated by TCRdb to 2016 to 2018). Study-level background: Deep quantitative profiling of the T cell receptor repertoire was used in the study to follow responses to a trivalent subunit inactivated influenza vaccine. Paper-wide results and their limitations: The authors suggested that each seasonal influenza vaccination may recruit only a limited number of new T cells.

The library was made by RT-PCR. Sequencing was performed on an Illumina HiSeq 2500. Using fastp at Q25 and MiXCR, TCRdb reprocessed the public reads and kept productive beta chains. Each entry is one CDR3 protein sequence, shown with its most common DNA and genes. The sample table lists hundreds of thousands of distinct CDR3 sequences, approximately 7.7% of them with a count of one. The ten largest clones add up to 10% to 15% of the sample. Reading the germline V gene gives CDR1 SGHRS and CDR2 YFSETQ. Trimming at the junction amounts to 0 bases on V and 1 base on J, and the germline ends lie 10 bases apart. The CDR3 sequence holds 15 residues, the cysteine and phenylalanine included. Only CDR3 DNA is held: 45 bases, read in frame from base 1. This clonotype was observed a handful of times. The antigen it recognizes is unknown. Base qualities are missing; no much larger clone stands one base away.

Sequenced here: PBMCs from blood, sampled less than 30 months after vaccination. The clonotype comes from a man aged 50 to 69 who received an inactivated influenza vaccine. Donor details come from another sample of the same person, matched by shared clones. Recombination connected TRBV5-1 to TRBJ2-5; the best D guess is TRBD1, with 5 bases matching. The CDR3 protein is CASSLVFRVQETQYF. The DNA sequence follows: TGCGCCAGCAGCTTGGTATTCAGGGTCCAAGAGACCCAGTACTTC.